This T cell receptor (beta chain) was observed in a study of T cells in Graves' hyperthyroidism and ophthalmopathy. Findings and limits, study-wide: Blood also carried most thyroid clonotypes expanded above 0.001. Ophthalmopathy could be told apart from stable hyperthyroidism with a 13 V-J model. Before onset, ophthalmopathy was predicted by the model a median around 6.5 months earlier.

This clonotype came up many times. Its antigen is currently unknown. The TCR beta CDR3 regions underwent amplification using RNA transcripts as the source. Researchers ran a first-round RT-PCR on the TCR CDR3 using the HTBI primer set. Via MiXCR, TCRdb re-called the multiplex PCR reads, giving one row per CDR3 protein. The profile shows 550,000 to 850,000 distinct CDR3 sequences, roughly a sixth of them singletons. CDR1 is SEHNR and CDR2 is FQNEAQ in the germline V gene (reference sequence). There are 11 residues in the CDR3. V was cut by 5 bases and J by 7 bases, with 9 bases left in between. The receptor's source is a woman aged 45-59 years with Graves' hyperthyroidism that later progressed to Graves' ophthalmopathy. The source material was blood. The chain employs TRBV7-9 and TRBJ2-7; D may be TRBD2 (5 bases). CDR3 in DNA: TGTGCCAGCAGCCGAACGGGGGAGCAGTACTTC. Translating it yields CASSRTGEQYF.